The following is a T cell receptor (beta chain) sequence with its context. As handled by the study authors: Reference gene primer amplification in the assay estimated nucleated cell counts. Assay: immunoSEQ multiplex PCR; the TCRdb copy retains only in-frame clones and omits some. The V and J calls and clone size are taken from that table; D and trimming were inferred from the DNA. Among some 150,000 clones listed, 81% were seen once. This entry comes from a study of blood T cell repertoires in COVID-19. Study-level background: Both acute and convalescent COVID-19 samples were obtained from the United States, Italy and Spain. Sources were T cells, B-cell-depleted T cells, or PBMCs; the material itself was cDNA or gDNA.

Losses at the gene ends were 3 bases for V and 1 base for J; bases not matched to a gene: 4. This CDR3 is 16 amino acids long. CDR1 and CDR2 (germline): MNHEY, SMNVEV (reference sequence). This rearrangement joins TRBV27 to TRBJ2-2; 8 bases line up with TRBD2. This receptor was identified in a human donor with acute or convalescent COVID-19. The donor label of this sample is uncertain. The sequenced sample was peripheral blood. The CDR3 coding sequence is TGTGCCAGCAGTTTCACGACTAGCGAGAACACCGGGGAGCTGTTTTTT. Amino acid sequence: CASSFTTSENTGELFF.